This TCR beta chain was captured by sequencing in a study of Ad26.COV2.S vaccination and SARS-CoV-2 variants. As for the study in general: The donor was enrolled in the Ad26.COV2.S arm of the COV1001 trial. Ad26.COV2.S was injected intramuscularly once or twice, 56 days apart. Whole-study findings and limits: Vaccine and placebo recipients had similar non-spike TCR breadth.

The CDR3 totals 15 residues. Trimming took 3 bases from V and 2 from J; bases not matched to a gene: 2. Germline CDR1 reads MNHEY; CDR2 reads SMNVEV (reference sequence). Concerning this clone itself: What it binds is not known.

Generated by immunoSEQ multiplex PCR, the TCRdb table keeps only in-frame clones and is missing some. The sample includes about 460,000 clones, roughly nine tenths of them seen just once. The sample's treatment: about 20 received Ad26.COV2.S at low or high dose, single or two shots; roughly five received placebo; per-sample allocation not given. The investigators took samples on day 63 after the first vaccine or placebo injection. The chain recombines TRBV27 with TRBJ2-7, with 12 nucleotides matching TRBD2. The sequencing used peripheral blood, collected in a trial of Ad26.COV2.S vaccine versus placebo. The sequence was collected from a person aged 18-60 years who received the Ad26.COV2.S COVID-19 vaccine or a placebo. CDR3 in DNA: TGTGCCAGCAGTTTTCTAGCGGGGGGGCCCTACGAGCAGTACTTC. Residues: CASSFLAGGPYEQYF.